Listed here are 12 T cell receptor beta chains from one sample, sequenced in a study of memory CD4+ T cells and cytomegalovirus serostatus (dated by TCRdb to 2018 to 2020). A FACSAria II was used to sort memory CD4+ T cells, defined as single viable CD3+CD4+CD8-CD45RO+ cells. The receptor library was made with the immunoSEQ multiplex PCR assay. TCRdb retrieved this table from immuneACCESS and kept in-frame rearrangements only. Not all clones are present; in checked studies, unresolved V genes account for under half, and no reason is known for the remainder. The sample table contains tens of thousands of clones; only one count was recorded for over 60% of them. 0.88% of the sample is in the top ten clones. Sequenced input: memory CD4+ T cells from blood. These TCRs come from an adult in good health and CMV-seronegative.

This chain uses TRBV9 with TRBJ2-7; TRBD2 agrees at 9 bases. The CDR3 covers 17 residues. The germline gives CDR1 SGDLS, CDR2 YYNGEE. V shed 0 bases, J shed 2 bases, and the junction held 9 bases outside the gene matches. DNA of the CDR3: TGTGCCAGCAGCGTAGCCGATAGCGGGAGCTTCCCCTACGAGCAGTACTTC. Protein sequence: CASSVADSGSFPYEQYF.

This chain connects TRBV28 to TRBJ2-3, with TRBD1 identical over 11 bases. This CDR3 spans 14 amino acids. Germline assignment: CDR1 MDHEN and CDR2 SYDVKM. After removal of 5 bases from V and 7 bases from J, the junction contained 5 bases not matched to a gene. CDR3 sequence reads: CASSRTGGAYTQYF. CDR3 bases: TGTGCCAGCAGTCGGACAGGGGGCGCGTATACGCAGTATTTT.

The genes are TRBV28 and TRBJ2-7; TRBD1 matches at 10 bases. The length of the CDR3 is 19 residues. Losses at the gene ends were 9 bases for V and 3 bases for J; bases not matched to a gene: 23. CDR1 and CDR2 (germline): MDHEN, SYDVKM. The DNA for the CDR3 is TGTGCCAGTCAGGGCCCCCCGGGACAGGGGTTTGGGTACCTCTACGAGCAGTACTTC. Amino acid sequence: CASQGPPGQGFGYLYEQYF.

The chain employs TRBV9 and TRBJ1-2, with a weak D call TRBD1 (6 bases). The germline gives CDR1 SGDLS, CDR2 YYNGEE. V was shortened by 3 bases and J by 4 bases, with 7 bases between the two germline ends. This CDR3 spans 12 amino acids. Written as DNA, the CDR3 is TGTGCCAGCAGCGGGGACATCTATGGCTACACCTTC. Its translation: CASSGDIYGYTF.

This chain links TRBV29-1 with TRBJ2-7; D not certain. Germline CDR1 SQVTM, CDR2 ANQGSEA. V was cut by 5 bases and J by 0 bases, with 11 bases left in between. CDR3 length: 13 amino acids. CDR3 DNA: TGCAGCGTTCATACCCCGAGCTCCTACGAGCAGTACTTC. It yields the protein CSVHTPSSYEQYF.

The J gene is TRBJ1-2, the V gene TRBV6-1, with TRBD1 matching over 7 bases. The trim removed 7 bases at V and 6 bases at J, leaving 11 bases unmatched. CDR1 is MNHNS and CDR2 is SASEGT in the germline V gene. CDR3 size: 14 residues. CDR3 coding DNA: TGTGCCAGCACAACAGGGGACTCAAGGGATGGCTACACCTTC. Its protein product is CASTTGDSRDGYTF.

This chain joins TRBV2 and TRBJ1-2; perhaps TRBD1 as D (6 bases). The V and J ends lost 8 bases and 2 bases respectively, with 12 bases between them. The germline gives CDR1 SNHLY, CDR2 FYNNEI. The CDR3 sequence is 13 residues long. The CDR3, as DNA: TGTGCCAGCTACCAAGGGGGGAACTATGGCTACACCTTC. This translates into CASYQGGNYGYTF. Full variable domain (rest looked up from reference TRBV2 and TRBJ1-2): EPEVTQTPSHQVTQMGQEVILRCVPISNHLYFYWYRQILGQKVEFLVSFYNNEISEKSEIFDDQFSVERPDGSNFTLKIRSTKLEDSAMYFCASYQGGNYGYTFGSGTRLTVV.

The chain uses TRBV4-1 and TRBJ1-2; D might be TRBD1 (5 bases). The germline V gene has CDR1 MGHRA and CDR2 YSYEKL. Between the trimmed V and J ends, which lost 0 bases and 14 bases, there was a span of 19 bases. The length of the CDR3 is 14 residues. The CDR3 loop is CASSQDPTFDRGTF. CDR3 nucleotide sequence: TGCGCCAGCAGCCAAGATCCGACTTTTGACCGGGGGACCTTC.

V and J are TRBV29-1 and TRBJ2-2; TRBD2 matches at 9 bases. The CDR3 spans 14 residues. CDR1 SQVTM and CDR2 ANQGSEA come from the germline V gene. The V segment lost 4 bases and the J segment 4 bases; nucleotides outside the gene matches: 4. The CDR3 reads CSVAAGGLTGELFF. The DNA of the CDR3 is TGCAGCGTTGCTGCGGGGGGGCTCACCGGGGAGCTGTTTTTT.

The chain recombines TRBV7-2 with TRBJ2-3, with 8 bases identical to TRBD1. This CDR3 comprises 13 residues. Germline CDR1 and CDR2: SGHTA and FQGNSA. Unmatched junction bases numbered 7, after V lost 3 bases and J lost 11 bases. The CDR3 reads CASSFDRGSGQYF. The CDR3 nucleotides read TGTGCCAGCAGCTTCGACAGGGGATCAGGGCAGTATTTT.

V is TRBV2 and J is TRBJ2-3; 11 bases map to TRBD2. The germline gives CDR1 SNHLY, CDR2 FYNNEI. The CDR3 totals 16 residues. V shed 6 bases, J shed 4 bases, and the junction held 9 bases outside the gene matches. CDR3 amino acids: CASSIAGGPPPDTQYF. The DNA for the CDR3 is TGTGCCAGCAGCATAGCGGGAGGGCCTCCGCCAGATACGCAGTATTTT.

This chain joins TRBV10-2 and TRBJ2-1, with 11 nucleotides matching TRBD2. Germline V gene sequence: CDR1 WSHSY, CDR2 SAAADI. Trimming took 2 bases from V and 10 from J; bases not matched to a gene: 7. This CDR3 spans 15 amino acids. The CDR3 nucleotides are TGCGCCAGCAGTGAGGTAATAGCGGGAGGGGAGGAGCAGTTCTTC. This translates into CASSEVIAGGEEQFF.